Below, 26 T cell receptor beta chains from the same sample are listed, as sequenced in a study of cytomegalovirus exposure and HLA in healthy donors (dated by TCRdb to between 2016 and 2019). The protocol used for the library was the immunoSEQ multiplex PCR assay. For the multiplex PCR, a mixture combining 60 forward primers for TCR Vbeta segments and 13 reverse primers for TCR Jbeta segments was used. Drawn from immuneACCESS, this table holds only the in-frame rearrangements with V and J called that TCRdb kept. Clones are partly lost; checked studies trace under half to an unresolved V gene and leave the rest unexplained. The table for this sample lists some 170,000 clones; approximately 80% of them were counted only once. The ten most abundant clones make up around 6.7% of the sample. Sequencing was performed on PBMCs. These receptor sequences come from a woman younger than 45 in good health and CMV-seropositive.

V usage is TRBV5-6 and J usage is TRBJ1-5; possible D gene TRBD1, 6 bases. The CDR3 is 16 residues long. Germline V gives CDR1 SGHDT, CDR2 YYEEEE. V was trimmed by 4 bases and J by 10 bases, leaving 24 bases between them. CDR3 sequence reads: CASSARQAGPYLPQHF. The CDR3 nucleotides read TGTGCCAGCAGCGCACGACAGGCGGGTCCATATCTTCCCCAGCATTTT.

The rearrangement links TRBV9 to TRBJ2-7, with TRBD1 identical over 7 bases. The CDR3 consists of 15 residues. Trimming at V came to 4 bases and at J to 0 bases, leaving 7 bases not matched to a gene. Germline-derived CDR1 and CDR2 are SGDLS and YYNGEE. The CDR3 loop is CASSPRQGTSYEQYF. CDR3 bases: TGTGCCAGCAGCCCTCGACAGGGTACCTCCTACGAGCAGTACTTC.

This clone showed up just once. The chain couples TRBV19 to TRBJ2-7; 9 nucleotides match TRBD1. Germline-derived CDR1 and CDR2 are LNHDA and SQIVND (reference sequence). The V gene end was trimmed by 9 bases and the J gene end by 0 bases; junction bases not matched to a gene: 12. The CDR3 length is 16 residues. The CDR3 sequence is CARAAAGTGSSYEQYF. The CDR3 DNA follows: TGTGCCAGAGCAGCAGCCGGGACAGGGAGCTCCTACGAGCAGTACTTC.

The chain joins TRBV15 to TRBJ2-7; 9 nucleotides line up with TRBD1. The ends lost 6 bases at V and 3 bases at J; junction bases unmatched: 6. Per the germline V gene, CDR1 is LNHNV and CDR2 is YYDKDF (reference sequence). The CDR3 spans 14 residues. CDR3: CATRAGQGGYEQYF. For the CDR3, the DNA is TGTGCCACCAGGGCGGGACAGGGAGGCTACGAGCAGTACTTC.

V usage is TRBV5-6 and J usage is TRBJ2-3, with a weak D call TRBD2 (6 bases). This CDR3 comprises 14 residues. Trimming took off 6 bases at V and 4 bases at J, with 15 bases between the two ends. Per germline, CDR1 SGHDT and CDR2 YYEEEE. The CDR3 is CASTPLSGPDTQYF. The DNA for the CDR3 is TGTGCCAGCACCCCGCTTAGCGGCCCAGATACGCAGTATTTT. Filled out from reference TRBV5-6 and TRBJ2-3, the complete variable domain reads DAGVTQSPTHLIKTRGQQVTLRCSPKSGHDTVSWYQQALGQGPQFIFQYYEEEERQRGNFPDRFSGHQFPNYSSELNVNALLLGDSALYLCASTPLSGPDTQYFGPGTRLTVL.

The rearrangement uses TRBV19 and TRBJ1-2; possibly TRBD1 for D (6 bases). CDR3 length: 14 residues. From germline, CDR1 is LNHDA and CDR2 SQIVND (reference sequence). Trimming shortened V by 6 bases and J by 8 bases, and 19 bases separated the two germline ends. The CDR3 DNA reads TGTGCCAGTAGGTCCGGGACATCGGTGAGCGGCTACACCTTC. Translating gives CASRSGTSVSGYTF. The full variable domain, its missing parts supplied by reference TRBV19 and TRBJ1-2, is DGGITQSPKYLFRKEGQNVTLSCEQNLNHDAMYWYRQDPGQGLRLIYYSQIVNDFQKGDIAEGYSVSREKKESFPLTVTSAQKNPTAFYLCASRSGTSVSGYTFGSGTRLTVV.

The rearrangement joins TRBV6-4 to TRBJ2-2; 9 nucleotides line up with TRBD2. The CDR3 spans 17 residues. The V gene's germline CDR1 is MRHNA and CDR2 SNTAGT. With 6 bases clipped from V and 3 bases from J, the junction kept 11 bases outside the gene matches. The CDR3 nucleotides read TGTGCCAGCAGCCCCGGACCGACTAGCGGATACACCGGGGAGCTGTTTTTT. This codes for CASSPGPTSGYTGELFF.

This clone occurred many times. The chain combines TRBV2 with TRBJ1-2; D gene ambiguous. CDR1 is SNHLY, CDR2 FYNNEI, per germline. Trimming removed 0 bases at V and 4 bases at J, with 6 bases between. This CDR3 contains 13 residues. The CDR3 DNA is TGTGCCAGCAGTGAAGCACAGACCTATGGCTACACCTTC. It codes for CASSEAQTYGYTF.

This clone was seen only a few times. The chain is built from TRBV11-2 and TRBJ2-1; possible D gene TRBD1, 6 bases. The germline gives CDR1 SGHAT, CDR2 FQNNGV. The CDR3 totals 16 residues. V was trimmed by 3 bases and J by 9 bases, leaving 21 bases between them. The CDR3 reads CASSFRGSHLGVEQFF. CDR3 coding DNA: TGTGCCAGCAGCTTCAGGGGCTCCCACCTCGGGGTTGAGCAGTTCTTC.

As to this clone: This specimen includes other DNA sequences encoding the same CDR3. The V gene is TRBV6-6, the J gene TRBJ1-1; D gene ambiguous. V was cut by 3 bases and J by 3 bases, with 11 bases left in between. Per germline, CDR1 MNHNY and CDR2 SVGAGI (reference sequence). This CDR3 is built from 14 residues. The CDR3 bases are TGTGCCAGCAGTTATACGGGTTACGACACTGAAGCTTTCTTT. This translates into CASSYTGYDTEAFF.

The chain uses TRBV7-9 and TRBJ1-2; D is ambiguous. Trimming shortened V by 2 bases and J by 1 base, and 5 bases separated the two germline ends. The CDR3 has 13 residues. Germline V lookup: CDR1 SEHNR, CDR2 FQNEAQ (reference sequence). The CDR3 spells CASSLQNNYGYTF. The CDR3 region has the DNA TGTGCCAGCAGCTTACAGAATAACTATGGCTACACCTTC.

V and J are TRBV5-1 and TRBJ1-2; TRBD1 is a possible D gene (6 bases). Germline V gene sequence: CDR1 SGHRS, CDR2 YFSETQ. CDR3 length equals 18 residues. With 2 bases removed from V and 0 bases from J, the gap between germline ends came to 20 bases. The CDR3 DNA reads as TGCGCCAGCAGCTTTTTACAGGGTAGTGGGGTCGCTAACTATGGCTACACCTTC. Residues: CASSFLQGSGVANYGYTF.

CDR3 coding DNA: TGTGCCAGCACGCAGGGGCTTAACTATGGCTACACCTTC. Amino acid sequence: CASTQGLNYGYTF. The genes are TRBV6-5 and TRBJ1-2; D may be TRBD1 (6 bases). The CDR3 is made up of 13 amino acids. V was shortened by 7 bases and J by 1 base, with 10 bases between the two germline ends. CDR1 and CDR2 from the germline V gene are MNHEY and SVGAGI.

This clone was detected only once. This chain connects TRBV7-8 to TRBJ2-1; maybe TRBD2 (5 bases). The CDR3 totals 13 residues. V was cut by 6 bases and J by 9 bases, with 15 bases left in between. Germline V gene data show CDR1 as SGHVS and CDR2 as FQNEAQ. In DNA form, the CDR3 reads TGTGCCAGCAGTCCCGGGATGTTCGGTGAGCAGTTCTTC. Encoded protein: CASSPGMFGEQFF.

The V and J genes are TRBV19 and TRBJ2-1, with 7 positions matching TRBD2. The CDR3 has 14 amino acids. Germline CDR1 and CDR2: LNHDA and SQIVND (reference sequence). V shed 4 bases and J 5 bases; nucleotides not matched to a gene: 5. Written as DNA, the CDR3 is TGTGCCAGTAGTAAGCGGGACGGCGACAATGAGCAGTTCTTC. Residues: CASSKRDGDNEQFF.

The chain is built from TRBV28 and TRBJ2-1, with D possibly matching TRBD1 (7 bases). The CDR3 is made up of 15 amino acids. Germline values: CDR1 MDHEN, CDR2 SYDVKM. The germline V and J ends were trimmed by 4 bases and 7 bases, with 17 bases remaining between them. The CDR3 DNA reads as TGTGCCAGCAGTTCCCCCGAGGAGGGGGCGAATGAGCAGTTCTTC. As protein: CASSSPEEGANEQFF.

The CDR3 DNA reads as TGCGCCAGCAGCTTGGAACAGAACTCCTACAATGAGCAGTTCTTC. It translates to CASSLEQNSYNEQFF. The chain has TRBV5-1 and TRBJ2-1; D call uncertain. The V gene's germline CDR1 is SGHRS and CDR2 YFSETQ. The CDR3 runs to 15 residues. V lost 0 bases to trimming and J lost 0 bases, with 7 bases between them.

The chain uses TRBV14 and TRBJ2-7; tentative D call: TRBD1 (5 bases). Deletions cut 1 base from V and 5 bases from J, with 12 bases between. Germline lookup yields CDR1 SGHDN and CDR2 FVKESK. This CDR3 contains 14 residues. This chain's CDR3 is CASSQAGFRDEQYF. CDR3 sequence (DNA): TGTGCCAGCAGCCAAGCAGGGTTTCGAGACGAGCAGTACTTC.

This clone came up once. This sequence joins TRBV5-1 and TRBJ1-1; tentative D call: TRBD1 (5 bases). Germline V CDR1 and CDR2: SGHRS, YFSETQ. The CDR3 runs to 14 residues. Trimming removed 4 bases at V and 0 bases at J, with 10 bases between. CDR3 nucleotides: TGCGCCAGCAGCGTTACAGGTCTGAACACTGAAGCTTTCTTT. Residues: CASSVTGLNTEAFF.

This clone was seen a single time. The chain links TRBV29-1 to TRBJ2-5; possible D gene TRBD2, 7 bases. The CDR3 length is 12 residues. Germline V gene lookup returns CDR1 SQVTM and CDR2 ANQGSEA. Between the trimmed V and J ends, which lost 5 bases and 4 bases, there was a span of 11 bases. The CDR3 DNA reads as TGCAGCGTTCTTAGGGGGGGAGAGACCCAGTACTTC. This codes for CSVLRGGETQYF.

The rearrangement joins TRBV5-6 to TRBJ2-1, with TRBD2 identical over 13 bases. J gave up 8 bases and V 4 bases, and 6 bases lay outside the gene matches. Germline CDR1 is SGHDT and CDR2 is YYEEEE. The CDR3 contains 15 residues. CDR3: CASSVGTSGVDEQFF. Here the CDR3 DNA reads TGTGCCAGCAGCGTGGGGACTAGCGGGGTAGATGAGCAGTTCTTC.

For the CDR3, the DNA is TGTGCCAGCAGCCCTCGGACAGGGGCCCCGAACACTGAAGCTTTCTTT. As protein: CASSPRTGAPNTEAFF. The V and J genes are TRBV7-9 and TRBJ1-1; 9 bases are a match to TRBD1. CDR3 length equals 16 residues. V dropped 5 bases and J dropped 1; count of bases not matched to a gene: 8. Germline-derived CDR1 and CDR2 are SEHNR and FQNEAQ (reference sequence).

The DNA of the CDR3 is TGTGCCAGCAGTCCCAAGCCCCCCTACGAGCAGTACTTC. This sequence encodes CASSPKPPYEQYF. This chain joins TRBV27 and TRBJ2-7; D unresolved. The CDR3 contains 13 residues. The germline V and J ends were trimmed by 5 bases and 2 bases, with 10 bases remaining between them. Germline V lookup: CDR1 MNHEY, CDR2 SMNVEV (reference sequence).

V gene TRBV12-5 combines with J gene TRBJ2-1; possible D gene TRBD1, 6 bases. V was shortened by 6 bases and J by 6 bases, with 12 bases between the two germline ends. Germline CDR1 LGHNT, CDR2 FRNRAP. The CDR3 has 13 amino acids. This CDR3 reads CASGRDTGNEQFF. The CDR3, as DNA: TGTGCTAGTGGCCGGGACACCGGCAATGAGCAGTTCTTC. Full variable domain (missing parts from reference TRBV12-5 and TRBJ2-1): DARVTQTPRHKVTEMGQEVTMRCQPILGHNTVFWYRQTMMQGLELLAYFRNRAPLDDSGMPKDRFSAEMPDATLATLKIQPSEPRDSAVYFCASGRDTGNEQFFGPGTRLTVL.

The chain carries TRBV30 and TRBJ1-4, with D unresolved. Between the trimmed V and J ends, which lost 0 bases and 0 bases, there was a span of 5 bases. Germline CDR1 reads GTSNPN; CDR2 reads SVGIG (reference sequence). The CDR3 loop spans 14 amino acids. The CDR3 sequence: CAWSVGSTNEKLFF. The DNA of the CDR3 is TGTGCCTGGAGTGTCGGGTCAACTAATGAAAAACTGTTTTTT.

This chain uses TRBV7-9 with TRBJ1-4; D unclear. CDR1 is SEHNR and CDR2 is FQNEAQ in the germline V gene (reference sequence). V was shortened by 7 bases and J by 7 bases, with 16 bases between the two germline ends. The CDR3 has 14 amino acids. CDR3 bases: TGTGCCAGCACCCCCGGGAGGAGAAGTGAAAAACTGTTTTTT. Its protein product is CASTPGRRSEKLFF.